Following are 23 T cell receptor beta chains from one sample sequenced in a study of cytomegalovirus exposure and HLA in healthy donors. The primer mix had 60 Vbeta and 13 Jbeta primers. The protocol was immunoSEQ multiplex PCR, while the TCRdb copy is restricted to in-frame clones and leaves out a portion. The sample includes under 120,000 clones, 65% to 80% seen only once; the top ten take approximately 5.1%. Sequenced material: PBMCs. The origin of the receptors is a female donor in good health and CMV-seropositive.

This clone occurred a few times. The chain combines TRBV5-1 with TRBJ2-1, with D possibly being TRBD2 (6 bases). The CDR3 has 16 residues. Trimming shortened V by 1 base and J by 4 bases, and 15 bases separated the two germline ends. The germline V gene encodes CDR1 SGHRS and CDR2 YFSETQ. In DNA, the CDR3 is TGCGCCAGCAGCTTGAGAGGCGGGACCGGATACAATGAGCAGTTCTTC. Amino acid sequence: CASSLRGGTGYNEQFF.

The rearrangement uses TRBV28 and TRBJ2-2, with a weak D call TRBD1 (6 bases). The V end lost 6 bases, the J end lost 2 bases, and 13 bases lay between the germline ends. The CDR3 sequence is 15 residues long. Per the germline V gene, CDR1 is MDHEN and CDR2 is SYDVKM. The CDR3 spells CASRGTGLNTGELFF. In nucleotides, the CDR3 is TGTGCCAGCAGGGGTACAGGGCTAAACACCGGGGAGCTGTTTTTT.

This clone was seen a handful of times. The gene calls are TRBV7-2 and TRBJ2-3; possible D gene TRBD2, 6 bases. Germline CDR1 and CDR2: SGHTA and FQGNSA. The CDR3 is 15 amino acids. Trimming took off 4 bases at V and 4 bases at J, with 15 bases between the two ends. The CDR3 protein is CASSYSFGGADTQYF. In nucleotides, the CDR3 is TGTGCCAGCAGCTACTCCTTCGGAGGGGCAGATACGCAGTATTTT.

This chain links TRBV23-1 with TRBJ2-7; possible D gene TRBD1, 6 bases. TRBV23-1 is given ORF status, its function remaining uncertain. V was trimmed by 7 bases and J by 6 bases, leaving 22 bases between them. This CDR3 is 15 amino acids long. Here the CDR3 reads CASKRGKPPTREQYF. Written as DNA, the CDR3 is TGCGCCAGCAAAAGGGGGAAACCCCCAACACGCGAGCAGTACTTC.

The genes are TRBV19 and TRBJ2-2, with a tentative D call TRBD1 (6 bases). The V gene lost 4 bases and the J gene lost 1 base, with 10 bases spanning the gap. Germline assignment: CDR1 LNHDA and CDR2 SQIVND (reference sequence). The CDR3 loop spans 15 amino acids. This chain's CDR3 is CASSRGRGNTGELFF. The DNA for the CDR3 is TGTGCCAGTAGTAGGGGGCGCGGGAACACCGGGGAGCTGTTTTTT.

The J gene is TRBJ1-2, the V gene TRBV6-1; 9 bases agree with TRBD1. The CDR3 has 15 amino acids. Trimming at V came to 6 bases and at J to 5 bases, leaving 10 bases not matched to a gene. Germline CDR1 reads MNHNS; CDR2 reads SASEGT. The CDR3 here is CASRETGTGKYGYTF. The CDR3 region has the DNA TGTGCCAGCAGAGAAACCGGGACAGGGAAGTATGGCTACACCTTC.

The V gene is TRBV19, the J gene TRBJ1-1; 9 bases agree with TRBD1. Germline CDR1 LNHDA, CDR2 SQIVND (reference sequence). V was clipped by 1 base and J by 1 base; unmatched bases: 1. This CDR3 is built from 15 residues. CDR3 in amino acids: CASSIGDRANTEAFF. CDR3 coding DNA: TGTGCCAGTAGTATAGGGGACAGGGCGAACACTGAAGCTTTCTTT.

This chain joins TRBV27 and TRBJ2-4; 8 bases line up with TRBD2. V shed 4 bases, J shed 4 bases, and the junction held 15 bases outside the gene matches. The CDR3 totals 18 residues. Germline CDR1 is MNHEY and CDR2 is SMNVEV (reference sequence). CDR3 region: CASSSEYLSRGRKNIQYF. DNA for the CDR3: TGTGCCAGCAGTTCAGAATATTTGTCTCGCGGGAGGAAAAACATTCAGTACTTC.

Regarding this clone: The same CDR3 is also encoded by other DNA sequences in this sample. The rearrangement joins TRBV9 to TRBJ2-7, with 9 bases matching TRBD1. Trimming cost V 3 bases and J 1 base; bases outside gene matches: 2. The CDR3 runs 14 residues. Germline lookup yields CDR1 SGDLS and CDR2 YYNGEE. In DNA, the CDR3 is TGTGCCAGCAGCGAGGGGACAGGGTCCTACGAGCAGTACTTC. This gives the protein CASSEGTGSYEQYF.

The J gene is TRBJ2-2, the V gene TRBV16; possible D gene TRBD2, 6 bases. CDR1 and CDR2 from the germline V gene are KGHSY and FQNENV. The CDR3 extends over 17 amino acids. V was pared by 2 bases and J by 5 bases, with 18 bases between. As DNA, the CDR3 is TGTGCCAGCAGCCAACGCGGTTCCTCCCGGGGGACCGGGGAGCTGTTTTTT. Amino acid sequence: CASSQRGSSRGTGELFF.

The genes are TRBV18 and TRBJ1-1; 9 bases are a match to TRBD1. The CDR3 loop spans 15 amino acids. V gave up 5 bases and J gave up 4 bases; unmatched junction bases: 8. In germline, CDR1 is KGHSH, CDR2 LQKENI. Here the CDR3 reads CASSNNRGHGTEAFF. CDR3 bases: TGTGCCAGCTCAAACAACAGGGGGCATGGCACTGAAGCTTTCTTT. Full variable domain (outside the CDR3, taken from reference TRBV18 and TRBJ1-1): NAGVMQNPRHLVRRRGQEARLRCSPMKGHSHVYWYRQLPEEGLKFMVYLQKENIIDESGMPKERFSAEFPKEGPSILRIQQVVRGDSAAYFCASSNNRGHGTEAFFGQGTRLTVV.

The V gene is TRBV9, the J gene TRBJ1-2, with a tentative D call TRBD1 (6 bases). The CDR3 length is 16 residues. Between the trimmed V and J ends, which lost 0 bases and 8 bases, there was a span of 20 bases. The germline CDR1 and CDR2 sequences are SGDLS and YYNGEE. In nucleotides, the CDR3 is TGTGCCAGCAGCGTAGGTGTAATGGGGGGGCGCGGAGGCTACACCTTC. Amino acids: CASSVGVMGGRGGYTF.

The V gene is TRBV4-1, the J gene TRBJ1-4; tentative D call: TRBD1 (6 bases). Trimming removed 1 base at V and 0 bases at J, with 9 bases between. The CDR3 spans 16 residues. Germline V lookup: CDR1 MGHRA, CDR2 YSYEKL. CDR3 protein: CASSQGRGTTNEKLFF. The CDR3 bases are TGCGCCAGCAGCCAAGGCAGGGGCACAACTAATGAAAAACTGTTTTTT.

The CDR3 bases are TGTGCCAGCAGTGAGGACAGGGGGCTTCGCACCGGGGAGCTGTTTTTT. Encoded protein: CASSEDRGLRTGELFF. This chain links TRBV6-1 with TRBJ2-2; 11 bases match TRBD1. Germline V lookup: CDR1 MNHNS, CDR2 SASEGT. V lost 3 bases and J lost 4; bases outside the gene matches: 4. The CDR3 runs to 16 residues.

The V gene is TRBV9, the J gene TRBJ1-2; the match to TRBD1 covers 10 bases. The CDR3 spans 14 residues. V lost 2 bases, J lost 3 bases, and 1 base stayed unmatched. In germline, CDR1 is SGDLS, CDR2 YYNGEE. The CDR3 protein is CASSVGTGDYGYTF. Written as DNA, the CDR3 is TGTGCCAGCAGCGTTGGGACAGGGGACTATGGCTACACCTTC.

This clone was seen just once. The chain has TRBV9 and TRBJ2-2; TRBD2 matches at 9 bases. Looked up from germline, CDR1 is SGDLS and CDR2 is YYNGEE. This CDR3 is built from 16 residues. V was clipped by 1 base and J by 0 bases; unmatched bases: 1. The CDR3 loop is CASSVRLAANTGELFF. The CDR3 bases are TGTGCCAGCAGCGTAAGACTAGCGGCGAACACCGGGGAGCTGTTTTTT.

The J gene is TRBJ1-3, the V gene TRBV9; D perhaps matches TRBD1 (6 bases). V lost 3 bases and J 2 bases, leaving 15 bases between the germline ends. The CDR3 contains 16 residues. Germline V lookup: CDR1 SGDLS, CDR2 YYNGEE. CDR3 in amino acids: CASSGNRETAGNTIYF. The CDR3 DNA is TGTGCCAGCAGCGGTAACAGGGAAACAGCTGGAAACACCATATATTTT.

V and J are TRBV2 and TRBJ1-2, with D tentatively TRBD1 (5 bases). Trimming took off 2 bases at V and 3 bases at J, with 10 bases between the two ends. The germline gives CDR1 SNHLY, CDR2 FYNNEI. The CDR3 totals 14 residues. The CDR3 nucleotides read TGTGCCAGCAGTGAATTAGGCAGGGACTATGGCTACACCTTC. It specifies CASSELGRDYGYTF.

CDR3 residues: CASGTGLAEPYEQYF. CDR3 nucleotide sequence: TGTGCTAGTGGCACCGGACTAGCGGAACCCTACGAGCAGTACTTC. The chain carries TRBV12-5 and TRBJ2-7; 10 bases align to TRBD2. The ends lost 6 bases at V and 2 bases at J; junction bases unmatched: 7. This CDR3 region has 15 residues. CDR1 is LGHNT and CDR2 is FRNRAP in the germline V gene.

The chain joins TRBV7-3 to TRBJ2-1; TRBD2 matches 9 bases. CDR3 length: 16 residues. J was trimmed by 7 bases and V by 0 bases; bases with no gene match: 7. CDR1 is SGHTA and CDR2 is FQGTGA in the germline V gene. The CDR3 DNA reads as TGTGCCAGCAGCTTAACCTTCAGCGGGGGGAGGAATGAGCAGTTCTTC. Translation: CASSLTFSGGRNEQFF. Full variable domain (outside the CDR3, taken from reference TRBV7-3 and TRBJ2-1): GAGVSQTPSNKVTEKGKYVELRCDPISGHTALYWYRQSLGQGPEFLIYFQGTGAADDSGLPNDRFFAVRPEGSVSTLKIQRTERGDSAVYLCASSLTFSGGRNEQFFGPGTRLTVL.

This clone was found once. The chain employs TRBV6-5 and TRBJ1-1; D uncertain. This CDR3 has 15 amino acids. The germline V gene has CDR1 MNHEY and CDR2 SVGAGI. Trimming stripped 3 bases from V and 5 bases from J, with 16 bases between. CDR3 sequence: CASSYQRRAGTEAFF. The CDR3 DNA reads TGTGCCAGCAGTTATCAAAGGAGGGCGGGGACTGAAGCTTTCTTT.

A note on this clone: Compared with germline, one end of the junction differs, possibly owing to a read error. The rearrangement uses TRBV2 and TRBJ1-2, with D perhaps TRBD1 (6 bases). CDR3 length: 14 amino acids. The germline V gene encodes CDR1 SNHLY and CDR2 FYNNEI. The CDR3 nucleotides read TGTGCCAGCAGGGAAGAACAGGGAATCTGGGGCTACACCTTC. It codes for CASREEQGIWGYTF.

The gene calls are TRBV5-5 and TRBJ1-2; a weak D match, TRBD1 (6 bases). Per the germline V gene, CDR1 is SGHKS and CDR2 is YYEKEE (reference sequence). This CDR3 region has 13 residues. Trimming left V 4 bases short and J 5 bases short, with 12 bases between. CDR3 residues: CASSRGGLYGYTF. In DNA, the CDR3 is TGTGCCAGCAGCCGGGGGGGGCTATATGGCTACACCTTC.